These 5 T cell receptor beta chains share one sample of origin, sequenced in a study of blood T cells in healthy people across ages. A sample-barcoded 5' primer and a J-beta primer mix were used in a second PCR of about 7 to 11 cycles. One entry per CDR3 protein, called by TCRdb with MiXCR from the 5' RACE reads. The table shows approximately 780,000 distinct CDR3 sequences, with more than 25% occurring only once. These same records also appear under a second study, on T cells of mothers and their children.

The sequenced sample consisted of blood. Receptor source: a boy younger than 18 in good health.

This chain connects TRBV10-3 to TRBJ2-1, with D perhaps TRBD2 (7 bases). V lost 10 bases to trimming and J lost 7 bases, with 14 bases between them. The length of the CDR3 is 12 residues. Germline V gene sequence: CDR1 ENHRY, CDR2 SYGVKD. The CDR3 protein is CATRGGGNEQFF. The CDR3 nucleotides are TGTGCCACCAGAGGGGGGGGGAATGAGCAGTTCTTC.

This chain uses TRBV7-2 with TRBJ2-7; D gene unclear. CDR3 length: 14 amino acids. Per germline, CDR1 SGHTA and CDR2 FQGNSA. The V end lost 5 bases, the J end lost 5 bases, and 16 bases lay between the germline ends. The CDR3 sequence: CASSRFGREDEQYF. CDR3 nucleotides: TGTGCCAGCAGCCGGTTCGGTAGGGAAGACGAGCAGTACTTC.

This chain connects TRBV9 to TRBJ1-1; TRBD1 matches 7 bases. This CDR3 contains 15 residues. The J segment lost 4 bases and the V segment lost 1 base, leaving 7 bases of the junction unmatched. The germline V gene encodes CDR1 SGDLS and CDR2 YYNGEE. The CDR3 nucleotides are TGTGCCAGCAGCGTAACAGGGGAGTTAGGCACTGAAGCTTTCTTT. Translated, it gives CASSVTGELGTEAFF.

CDR3 nucleotides: TGCAGTGCGGCGGGGAGGGCCAAAAACATTCAGTACTTC. Its protein product is CSAAGRAKNIQYF. The chain employs TRBV20-1 and TRBJ2-4, with D possibly matching TRBD2 (6 bases). V shed 6 bases and J shed 1 base, with 10 bases lying between them. The CDR3 runs to 13 residues. The germline gives CDR1 DFQATT, CDR2 SNEGSKA (reference sequence).

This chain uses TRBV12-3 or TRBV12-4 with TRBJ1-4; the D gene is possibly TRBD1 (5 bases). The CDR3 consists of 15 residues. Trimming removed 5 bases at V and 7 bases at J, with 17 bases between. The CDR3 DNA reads TGTGCCAGCAGTCTGAAGGGGACGACAAGTGAAAAACTGTTTTTT. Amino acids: CASSLKGTTSEKLFF.